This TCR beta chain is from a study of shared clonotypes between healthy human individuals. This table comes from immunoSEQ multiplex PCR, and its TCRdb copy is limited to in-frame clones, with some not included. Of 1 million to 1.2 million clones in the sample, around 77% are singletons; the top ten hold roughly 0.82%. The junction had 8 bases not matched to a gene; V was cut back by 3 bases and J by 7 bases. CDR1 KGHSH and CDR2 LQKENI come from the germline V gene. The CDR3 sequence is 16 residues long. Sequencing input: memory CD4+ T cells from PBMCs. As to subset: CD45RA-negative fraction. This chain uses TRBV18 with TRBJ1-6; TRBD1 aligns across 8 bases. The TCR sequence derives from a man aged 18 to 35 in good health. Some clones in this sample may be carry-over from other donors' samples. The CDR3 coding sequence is TGTGCCAGCTCACCTTTTCGGGGACAGGTCAATTCACCCCTCCACTTT. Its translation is CASSPFRGQVNSPLHF. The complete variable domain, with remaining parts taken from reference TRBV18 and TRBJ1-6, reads NAGVMQNPRHLVRRRGQEARLRCSPMKGHSHVYWYRQLPEEGLKFMVYLQKENIIDESGMPKERFSAEFPKEGPSILRIQQVVRGDSAAYFCASSPFRGQVNSPLHFGNGTRLTVT.